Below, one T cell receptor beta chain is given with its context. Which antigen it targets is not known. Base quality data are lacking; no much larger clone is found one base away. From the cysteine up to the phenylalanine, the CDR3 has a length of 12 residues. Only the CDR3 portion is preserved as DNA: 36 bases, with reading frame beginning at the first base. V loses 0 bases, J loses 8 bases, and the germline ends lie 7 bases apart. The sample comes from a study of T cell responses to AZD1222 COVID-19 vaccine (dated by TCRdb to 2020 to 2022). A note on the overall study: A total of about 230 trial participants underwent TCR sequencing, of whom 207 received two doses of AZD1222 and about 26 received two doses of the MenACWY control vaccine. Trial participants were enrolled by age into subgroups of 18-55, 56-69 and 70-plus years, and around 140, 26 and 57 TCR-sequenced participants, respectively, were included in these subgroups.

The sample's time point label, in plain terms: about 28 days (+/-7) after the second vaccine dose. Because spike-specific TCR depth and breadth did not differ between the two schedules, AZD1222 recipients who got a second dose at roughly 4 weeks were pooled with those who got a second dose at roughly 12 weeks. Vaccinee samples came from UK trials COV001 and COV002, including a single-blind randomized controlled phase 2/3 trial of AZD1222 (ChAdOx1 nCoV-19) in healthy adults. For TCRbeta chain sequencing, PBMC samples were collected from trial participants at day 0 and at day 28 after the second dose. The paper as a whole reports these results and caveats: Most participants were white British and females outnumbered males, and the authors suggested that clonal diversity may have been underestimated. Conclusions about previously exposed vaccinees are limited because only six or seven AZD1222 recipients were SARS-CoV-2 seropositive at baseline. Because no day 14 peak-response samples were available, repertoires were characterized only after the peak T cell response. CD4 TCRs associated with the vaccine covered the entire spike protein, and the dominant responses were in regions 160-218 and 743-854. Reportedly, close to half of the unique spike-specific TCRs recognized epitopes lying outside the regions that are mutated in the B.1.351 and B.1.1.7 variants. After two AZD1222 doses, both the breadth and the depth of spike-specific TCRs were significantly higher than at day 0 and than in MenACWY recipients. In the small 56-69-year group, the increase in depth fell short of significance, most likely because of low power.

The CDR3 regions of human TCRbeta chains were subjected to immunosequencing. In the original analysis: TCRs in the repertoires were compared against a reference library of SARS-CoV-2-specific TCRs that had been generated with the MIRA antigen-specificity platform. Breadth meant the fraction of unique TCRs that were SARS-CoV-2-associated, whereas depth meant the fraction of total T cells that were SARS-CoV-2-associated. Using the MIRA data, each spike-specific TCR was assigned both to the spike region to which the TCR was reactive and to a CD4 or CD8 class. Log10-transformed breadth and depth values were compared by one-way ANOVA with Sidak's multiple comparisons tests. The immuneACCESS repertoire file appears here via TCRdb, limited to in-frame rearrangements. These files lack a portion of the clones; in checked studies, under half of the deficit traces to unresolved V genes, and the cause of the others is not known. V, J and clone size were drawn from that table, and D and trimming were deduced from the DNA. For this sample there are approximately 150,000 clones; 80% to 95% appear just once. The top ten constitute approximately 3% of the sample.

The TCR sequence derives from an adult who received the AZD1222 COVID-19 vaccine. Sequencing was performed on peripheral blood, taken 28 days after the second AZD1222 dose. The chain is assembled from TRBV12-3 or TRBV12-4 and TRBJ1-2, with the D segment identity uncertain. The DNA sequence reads TGTGCCAGCAGTTTAGCCCTCTTAGGCTACACCTTC. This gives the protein CASSLALLGYTF.